The 21 T cell receptor beta chains reported below all come from one sample, sequenced in a study of blood T cell repertoires in COVID-19. The method was immunoSEQ multiplex PCR; TCRdb's version includes in-frame clones alone and lacks a portion of them. Of approximately 160,000 clones in the sample, around 81% were seen once. The sample was peripheral blood. These receptors all stem from a man in his fifties or sixties with active or convalescent COVID-19.

The chain combines TRBV7-9 with TRBJ2-1, with 9 bases aligning to TRBD2. Germline trimming cut 6 bases from V and 7 bases from J; bases unmatched to any gene: 13. The V gene's germline CDR1 is SEHNR and CDR2 FQNEAQ (reference sequence). This CDR3 region has 16 residues. In nucleotides, the CDR3 is TGTGCCAGCAGTCAGCTAGCGGGAAGGGGTCTGAATGAGCAGTTCTTC. It specifies CASSQLAGRGLNEQFF.

The chain couples TRBV5-1 to TRBJ1-5; D is undetermined. The CDR3 has 9 amino acids. The V end was cut by 9 bases, the J end by 9 bases, with 7 bases between. Germline V lookup: CDR1 SGHRS, CDR2 YFSETQ. CDR3 sequence (DNA): TGCGCCACCCCATGGCCCCAGCATTTT. The encoded protein is CATPWPQHF.

This clone was recorded a few times. The gene calls are TRBV5-4 and TRBJ1-2; 7 positions agree with TRBD1. The junction had 1 base not matched to a gene; V was cut back by 0 bases and J by 2 bases. The CDR3 extends over 14 amino acids. Germline CDR1 and CDR2: SGHNT and YYREEE (reference sequence). CDR3 in DNA: TGTGCCAGCAGCTTGGCGGGACAGAACTATGGCTACACCTTC. It specifies CASSLAGQNYGYTF. The whole variable domain, filled in from reference TRBV5-4 and TRBJ1-2, reads ETGVTQSPTHLIKTRGQQVTLRCSSQSGHNTVSWYQQALGQGPQFIFQYYREEENGRGNFPPRFSGLQFPNYSSELNVNALELDDSALYLCASSLAGQNYGYTFGSGTRLTVV.

The chain is built from TRBV7-2 and TRBJ1-2; D possibly corresponds to TRBD1 (6 bases). The CDR3 is 13 amino acids. Germline V lookup: CDR1 SGHTA, CDR2 FQGNSA. V was clipped by 1 base and J by 8 bases, with 11 bases between them. CDR3 residues: CASSLDGGRGYTF. CDR3 sequence (DNA): TGTGCCAGCAGCTTAGACGGGGGGCGAGGCTACACCTTC.

The chain has TRBV14 and TRBJ1-2; D is ambiguous. CDR1 is SGHDN, CDR2 FVKESK, per germline. The CDR3 is made up of 14 amino acids. V dropped 5 bases and J dropped 3 bases, with 13 bases sitting between them. The CDR3 is CASSEFGQDYGYTF. CDR3 sequence (DNA): TGTGCCAGCAGCGAATTCGGCCAGGACTATGGCTACACCTTC.

The chain recombines TRBV5-1 with TRBJ2-2; 7 nucleotides line up with TRBD1. In germline, CDR1 is SGHRS, CDR2 YFSETQ. This CDR3 region has 15 residues. V gave up 1 base and J gave up 3 bases; unmatched junction bases: 3. Written as DNA, the CDR3 is TGCGCCAGCAGCTTGAGGGACAGTTACACCGGGGAGCTGTTTTTT. Translated, it gives CASSLRDSYTGELFF.

V and J are TRBV2 and TRBJ1-6; 12 bases are a match to TRBD1. V trimming: 4 bases; J trimming: 7 bases; junction bases outside the gene matches: 5. Germline loops: CDR1 SNHLY, CDR2 FYNNEI. The CDR3 covers 16 residues. The CDR3 bases are TGTGCCAGCAGTGTTGGGACAGGGGGCTGGAATTCACCCCTCCACTTT. This sequence encodes CASSVGTGGWNSPLHF. Full variable domain (rest looked up from reference TRBV2 and TRBJ1-6): EPEVTQTPSHQVTQMGQEVILRCVPISNHLYFYWYRQILGQKVEFLVSFYNNEISEKSEIFDDQFSVERPDGSNFTLKIRSTKLEDSAMYFCASSVGTGGWNSPLHFGNGTRLTVT.

Ten or more counts support this clone. This chain links TRBV28 with TRBJ1-5; 7 positions match TRBD1. With V trimmed by 4 bases and J by 4 bases, 7 bases remained unmatched. This CDR3 has 15 residues. CDR1 MDHEN and CDR2 SYDVKM come from the germline V gene. CDR3 bases: TGTGCCAGCAGTTGGAGGGGGCTAGGGAATCAGCCCCAGCATTTT. It codes for CASSWRGLGNQPQHF.

This chain uses TRBV9 with TRBJ1-3; maybe TRBD1 (5 bases). CDR1 is SGDLS and CDR2 is YYNGEE in the germline V gene. The germline V and J ends were trimmed by 1 base and 2 bases, with 10 bases remaining between them. The CDR3 contains 15 residues. The CDR3 coding sequence is TGTGCCAGCAGCGTATCAGGGAACCCTGGAAACACCATATATTTT. It codes for CASSVSGNPGNTIYF.

V is TRBV29-1 and J is TRBJ2-5, with TRBD1 as a possible D gene (7 bases). Germline V lookup: CDR1 SQVTM, CDR2 ANQGSEA. This CDR3 contains 12 residues. Trimming cost V 3 bases and J 3 bases, with 8 bases left between them. CDR3 sequence reads: CSVDRGEETQYF. The CDR3 region has the DNA TGCAGCGTTGACAGGGGGGAAGAGACCCAGTACTTC.

This clone was detected a few times. The CDR3 nucleotides are TGTGCCAGCAGGAAGATGACAGGAAGCAATCAGCCCCAGCATTTT. Protein: CASRKMTGSNQPQHF. The rearrangement uses TRBV6-5 and TRBJ1-5; D possibly corresponds to TRBD1 (6 bases). The V gene lost 6 bases and the J gene lost 1 base, with 13 bases spanning the gap. This CDR3 contains 15 residues. Germline V gene data show CDR1 as MNHEY and CDR2 as SVGAGI.

With respect to this clone: Compared with germline, one end of the junction differs, possibly owing to a read error. The rearrangement joins TRBV27 to TRBJ2-4; TRBD2 is a possible D gene (7 bases). CDR3 length equals 16 residues. CDR1 and CDR2 (germline): MNHEY, SMNVEV (reference sequence). CDR3 residues: CASSLGGGVAENIQYF. CDR3 DNA sequence: TGTGCCAGCAGTTTAGGGGGGGGCGTAGCCGAAAACATTCAGTACTTC.

This clone was seen a few times. The V and J genes are TRBV11-2 and TRBJ1-3; D unclear. V was pared by 1 base and J by 0 bases, with 10 bases between. Germline CDR1 SGHAT, CDR2 FQNNGV. This CDR3 comprises 16 residues. CDR3 protein: CASSLAATNSGNTIYF. The CDR3 DNA follows: TGTGCCAGCAGCTTAGCCGCGACTAACTCTGGAAACACCATATATTTT.

The chain couples TRBV3-1 (or the pseudogene TRBV3-2) to TRBJ2-7, with TRBD1 identical over 7 bases. The CDR3 spans 14 residues. The ends lost 3 bases at V and 7 bases at J; junction bases unmatched: 9. From germline, CDR1 is LGHDT and CDR2 YNNKEL (reference sequence). Here the CDR3 reads CASSQRTGSEEQYF. CDR3 nucleotides: TGTGCCAGCAGCCAGCGGACAGGTTCTGAGGAGCAGTACTTC.

The chain links TRBV7-2 to TRBJ2-2; D possibly corresponds to TRBD2 (6 bases). In germline, CDR1 is SGHTA, CDR2 FQGNSA. Trimming removed 2 bases from V and 0 bases from J, with 10 bases in between. The CDR3 spans 16 residues. The CDR3 is CASSLTGTSNTGELFF. CDR3 DNA sequence: TGTGCCAGCAGCTTAACGGGGACTTCGAACACCGGGGAGCTGTTTTTT.

V usage is TRBV11-2 and J usage is TRBJ2-1; 10 bases are a match to TRBD2. This CDR3 comprises 19 residues. V lost 0 bases, J lost 0 bases, and 8 bases stayed unmatched. The germline V gene has CDR1 SGHAT and CDR2 FQNNGV. DNA for the CDR3: TGTGCCAGCAGCTTAGATGCTACTAGCGGGACCCTCTCCTACAATGAGCAGTTCTTC. Its protein is CASSLDATSGTLSYNEQFF.

This sequence joins TRBV28 and TRBJ1-2, with 7 bases fitting TRBD1. V lost 6 bases and J lost 8; bases outside the gene matches: 9. Per the germline V gene, CDR1 is MDHEN and CDR2 is SYDVKM. This CDR3 has 13 residues. This CDR3 is CASRRQGLRGYTF. CDR3 bases: TGTGCCAGCAGGCGACAGGGACTGAGAGGCTACACCTTC.

V gene TRBV6-5 combines with J gene TRBJ2-1; D ambiguous. CDR3 length equals 11 residues. V gave up 4 bases and J gave up 8 bases, with 6 bases separating them. From germline, CDR1 is MNHEY and CDR2 SVGAGI. The CDR3 is CASSSHYEQFF. In DNA, the CDR3 is TGTGCCAGCAGTTCCCATTATGAGCAGTTCTTC.

The chain recombines TRBV21-1 with TRBJ1-4; TRBD1 reflects the table's D call only, with no check against the DNA. TRBV21-1 is classified as a pseudogene. The CDR3 totals 17 residues. In nucleotides, the CDR3 is TGTGCCAGCGGGGCAAGGACAGGGGACCACTATAATGAAAAACTGTTTTTT. Translating it yields CASGARTGDHYNEKLFF.

This clone was picked up a small number of times. The chain couples TRBV29-1 to TRBJ1-2, with TRBD1 identical over 8 bases. Trimming took 5 bases from V and 7 from J; bases not matched to a gene: 6. Germline lookup yields CDR1 SQVTM and CDR2 ANQGSEA. There are 12 residues in the CDR3. The DNA for the CDR3 is TGCAGCGTTTTTGGACAGGGCGCTGGCTACACCTTC. Residues: CSVFGQGAGYTF.

The sample holds one count of this clone. The chain uses TRBV3-1 (or the pseudogene TRBV3-2) and TRBJ2-7, with D tentatively TRBD1 (6 bases). This CDR3 has 12 residues. Germline CDR1 LGHDT, CDR2 YNNKEL (reference sequence). Trimming pared 3 bases from V and 9 bases from J, leaving 12 bases between. CDR3 in DNA: TGTGCCAGCAGCCACCTGGGGGCGGGGCAGTACTTC. Residues: CASSHLGAGQYF.